This T cell receptor beta chain appears in the sequencing data of a study of blood T cells in healthy people across ages. Points from the study as a whole: In older individuals, TCR beta diversity per million T cells was lower, falling roughly linearly with age.

V lost 1 base to trimming and J lost 2 bases; unmatched junction nucleotides: 2. The CDR3 consists of 15 residues. Germline loops: CDR1 SGHAT, CDR2 FQNNGV. Then a second PCR, running roughly 7 to 11 cycles, was carried out with a sample-barcoded 5' primer and a J-beta primer mix. Every single cDNA molecule received a tag from a template-switch adaptor with 12 random nucleotides. TCRdb used MiXCR to reprocess the 5' RACE reads, holding one entry per CDR3 protein. The table includes fewer than 950,000 distinct CDR3 sequences, around 34% detected once. Only one count was recorded for this clonotype. Its matching antigen is unknown. The donors, aged roughly 6 to 90, were healthy Caucasians from Russia. Total RNA was extracted at no less than 6 micrograms per sample.

The sample taken for sequencing was blood. The sequence derives from a man younger than 35 in good health. This chain joins TRBV11-2 and TRBJ2-1, with 7 bases identical to TRBD1. The CDR3 region has the DNA TGTGCCAGCAGCTTAGGAGGGACAGCCTACAATGAGCAGTTCTTC. Amino acids: CASSLGGTAYNEQFF. The whole variable domain, filled in from reference TRBV11-2 and TRBJ2-1, reads EAGVAQSPRYKIIEKRQSVAFWCNPISGHATLYWYQQILGQGPKLLIQFQNNGVVDDSQLPKDRFSAERLKGVDSTLKIQPAKLEDSAVYLCASSLGGTAYNEQFFGPGTRLTVL.